This T cell receptor (beta chain) was sequenced in a study of T cells in localized non-small cell lung cancer. TCRdb's copy holds only in-frame clones and misses some; the assay was immunoSEQ multiplex PCR. The sample lists 1,100 to 1,500 clones; around 21% were seen once. CDR1 is SQVTM and CDR2 is ANQGSEA in the germline V gene. This CDR3 is built from 12 residues. Deletions cut 3 bases from V and 7 bases from J, with 12 bases between. V and J are TRBV29-1 and TRBJ1-2; a possible D gene is TRBD1 (6 bases). The sequence came from a male donor aged 60 or over with stage II squamous cell lung carcinoma. The sample here was lung tumor tissue, taken before any cancer treatment. The CDR3: CSVEGGTGGYTF. CDR3 nucleotides: TGCAGCGTTGAGGGGGGCACGGGTGGCTACACCTTC.